This T cell receptor beta chain was identified in a study of blood T cells in healthy people across ages (dated by TCRdb to the mid-2010s). Study-level background: In model experiments, template switching captured about one uniquely barcoded TCR beta cDNA molecule for every two T cells. Using the same blood draw, the study looked at two additional independent replicas of 1 million unique cDNA reads for two donors, one aged 18 to 29 and the other aged 80 or older. Four age groups were formed from the donors: young (average approximately 15 years), middle-aged (approximately 40), aged (roughly 56) and long-lived (82). Using deep sequencing normalized with unique cDNA molecular identifiers, the study measured how TCR beta repertoire diversity changes with age.

This clonotype was seen at least ten times. It lacks a known antigen. Within one base of it there is no much larger clone, and no base qualities were kept. CDR1 SGHTA and CDR2 FQGNSA are derived from the germline V gene. Germline trimming: 1 base from V, 0 bases from J; junction bases outside gene matches: 6. From its cysteine to its phenylalanine, the CDR3 spans 16 amino acids. Only the CDR3 region is kept as DNA, spanning 48 bases read in frame from base 1. On the study overall, not on this receptor specifically: A strong correlation was found between observed TCR beta diversity and the percentage of naive T cells measured by flow cytometry. Estimates of total diversity based on one million sequenced T cells were regarded as lower bounds and as underestimates. Observed TCR beta diversity per million T cells fell roughly linearly with age, and a significant reduction was already apparent by age roughly 41. Because donor CMV infection status was unknown, age-related changes in expanded clonotypes were potentially confounded. Bulk unsorted PBMC profiling prevented conclusive comparison of naive and antigen-experienced compartments. Compared with the aged group, the long-lived group had more naive CD4+ T cells, fewer expanded clones and increased TCR diversity, a pattern suggesting age selection.

Systemically healthy Caucasian individuals from Russia, 39 in total and aged roughly 6 to 90 years, were included as donors. Roughly 9.5 milliliters of peripheral blood were drawn from each donor into EDTA-treated Vacutainer tubes. Ficoll-Paque density-gradient centrifugation was used to isolate PBMCs, with at least 7 million per sample. Total RNA, at least 5.5 micrograms per sample, was extracted from PBMCs with Trizol reagent. For every donor, an aliquot of PBMCs went through flow cytometry to measure the percentages of naive CD45RAhigh/CD27high T cells. The library was built by means of 5' RACE. These reads were obtained on an Illumina HiSeq 2500. A second PCR of 7 to 11 cycles was performed with a sample-barcoded 5' primer and a J-beta primer mix. A template-switch 5' adaptor carrying 12 random nucleotides introduced a unique molecular identifier onto each TCR beta cDNA molecule. At least 2.5 million CDR3-containing paired-end reads were obtained from each sample. All of the RNA was converted into first-strand cDNA using the Mint cDNA synthesis kit, with a TRBC-specific oligonucleotide serving as the primer. Following uracil-DNA glycosylase treatment, a first 18-cycle PCR with universal primers M1SS and BC2_uni_R was performed on all cDNA. In the original analysis: Normalization of each sample was performed by random selection of 1 million high-quality reads, each carrying a distinct molecular identifier. Reads with shared molecular identifiers were discarded instead of being binned into consensus sequences. CDR3 identification, clonotype clustering and error correction used MiTCR with a Q25 quality threshold and the strictest error-elimination algorithm. A nonparametric unseen species model with Euler transformation was used to estimate lower-bound total TCR beta diversity. TCRdb reran the public reads through fastp at Q25 and MiXCR, keeping productive beta chains. Rows are combined by CDR3 protein, so each entry shows the most common genes and DNA. For this entry, the V and J calls and clone size follow TCRdb and not the study's own pipeline. This sample has about 560,000 distinct CDR3 sequences in its table, and about 27% of those were observed once. The top ten clonotypes cover 3.6% of the sample.

These data were also filed under a second study, of T cells of mothers and their children. The second paper states: The donors were nine systemically healthy Caucasian individuals, made up of three mothers and their six children. cDNA synthesis used all of the extracted RNA, with around 1.6 ug of RNA in each 15 ul reaction. Sample barcodes and 2-4 random nucleotides were added via the M1S primer in the second PCR. Over 9.5 million TCR beta CDR3 reads came from each mother, compared with approximately 3 million reads from each child. In both related and unrelated pairs, thymic selection shapes the output of TCR recombination in a similar way, with inherited differences having only a minor effect. Normalized repertoire overlap was always found to be slightly, but never significantly, higher in related mother-child pairs than in unrelated mother-child pairs. Persistent microchimeric T cell clones were not detected, at a sensitivity of about 100 clones per million clonotypes. The study used deep NGS to compare TCR beta repertoires of mothers and children, seeking features distinguishing related mother-child pairs from unrelated individuals. Mothers averaged around 43 +/- 4 years of age and children averaged about 10 +/- 4 years. After adapter ligation was performed with NEBNext reagents, the libraries were sequenced on an Illumina HiSeq 2000 with 100+100 nt paired-end reads. Mother and child libraries were prepared a month apart and sequenced in separate runs to prevent cross-contamination. For each donor, somewhere between roughly 500,000 and 2,300,000 distinct TCR beta clonotypes were identified. Naive TCR beta clonotypes were estimated from low-frequency clonotypes matched to each donor's FACS-determined naive share, without sorting.

Sequencing used blood. The rearrangement joined TRBV7-2 to TRBJ2-7; 7 central nucleotides agree with TRBD1. The receptor was isolated from a boy younger than 10 in good health. The sequenced DNA: TGTGCCAGCAGCTTAGTAGGGGGCGGGTCCTCCTACGAGCAGTACTTC. Its coded protein is CASSLVGGGSSYEQYF.